The 23 T cell receptor beta chains reported below all come from one sample, sequenced in a study of regulatory T cells in long-lasting Graves disease. Arm-PCR of CDR3 regions and iRepertoire HTBI primers were used to build TCR beta libraries. TCRdb itself ran the multiplex PCR reads through MiXCR, one entry per CDR3 protein. The sample has over 250,000 distinct CDR3 sequences; around 20% are singletons. As to time point: persistent/refractory GD, antithyroid drugs over 5 years with positive TRAb. Researchers made the TCR library from RNA that was extracted from PBMCs. The sample in question was peripheral blood mononuclear cells (PBMCs), obtained when the disease was refractory, from a patient treated with antithyroid drugs. These TCRs come from a female donor with Graves disease.

This clonotype has only a few counts. The V and J genes are TRBV30 and TRBJ1-5; D unclear. Per the germline V gene, CDR1 is GTSNPN and CDR2 is SVGIG (reference sequence). The CDR3 length is 14 residues. V was shortened by 4 bases and J by 2 bases, with 12 bases between the two germline ends. This CDR3 reads CAWTLPERNQPQHF. Here the CDR3 DNA reads TGTGCCTGGACACTGCCCGAACGCAATCAGCCCCAGCATTTT.

There are many counts of this clonotype. The chain employs TRBV2 and TRBJ1-2, with TRBD1 matching 9 bases. The CDR3 sequence is 15 residues long. In germline, CDR1 is SNHLY, CDR2 FYNNEI. Germline trimming cut 2 bases from V and 3 bases from J; bases unmatched to any gene: 4. CDR3 sequence (DNA): TGTGCCAGCAGTGAATCGGGACAGGGAGACTATGGCTACACCTTC. Encoded protein: CASSESGQGDYGYTF.

This clonotype has ten or more counts. The gene calls are TRBV28 and TRBJ2-4, with 7 bases lining up with TRBD1. This CDR3 spans 14 amino acids. Germline V gives CDR1 MDHEN, CDR2 SYDVKM. V lost 3 bases, J lost 8 bases, and 7 bases stayed unmatched. In DNA form, the CDR3 reads TGTGCCAGCAGTTTCGCAGACAGGGTGGACATTCAGTACTTC. Translated: CASSFADRVDIQYF.

This chain connects TRBV12-3 or TRBV12-4 to TRBJ2-1; 9 bases align to TRBD2. The V and J ends lost 6 bases and 9 bases, in that order; junction bases with no gene match: 6. The CDR3 length is 13 residues. The CDR3 nucleotides are TGTGCCAGCAGGATAGCGGGAGCTAGTGAGCAGTTCTTC. This sequence encodes CASRIAGASEQFF.

The V and J genes are TRBV3-1 and TRBJ2-2; D may correspond to TRBD1 or TRBD2 (6 bases each). This CDR3 region has 17 residues. V lost 0 bases and J lost 5, with 16 bases in between. The germline gives CDR1 LGHDT, CDR2 YNNKEL (reference sequence). Here the CDR3 DNA reads TGTGCCAGCAGCCAAGATTTATCCGGGGGCGGGACCGGGGAGCTGTTTTTT. It codes for CASSQDLSGGGTGELFF.

This clonotype was seen a handful of times. V and J are TRBV4-1 and TRBJ1-4, with D perhaps TRBD1 (5 bases). Germline CDR1 MGHRA, CDR2 YSYEKL. The CDR3 totals 18 residues. V lost 1 base to trimming and J lost 5 bases, with 20 bases between them. The CDR3 loop reads CASSQGHSGSGANEKLFF. In DNA, the CDR3 is TGCGCCAGCAGCCAAGGTCACAGTGGATCTGGGGCCAATGAAAAACTGTTTTTT.

The chain is built from TRBV4-3 and TRBJ2-7; no clear D. The CDR3 consists of 15 residues. V was pared by 4 bases and J by 3 bases, with 16 bases between. Germline V gives CDR1 LGHNA, CDR2 YSLEER. The CDR3 DNA is TGCGCCAGCAGCCCCTGGGTCTCCCTGGGCTACGAGCAGTACTTC. Amino acids: CASSPWVSLGYEQYF.

In its sample, this clonotype was seen a few times. The genes are TRBV5-1 and TRBJ2-1, with TRBD2 as a possible D gene (5 bases). This CDR3 comprises 15 residues. V was clipped by 4 bases and J by 5 bases, with 16 bases between them. In germline, CDR1 is SGHRS, CDR2 YFSETQ. The CDR3 region is CASSRTGSENNEQFF. CDR3 bases: TGCGCCAGCAGCCGGACGGGGAGTGAGAACAATGAGCAGTTCTTC.

This clonotype was detected a few times. The genes are TRBV5-1 and TRBJ1-2, with a weak D call TRBD1 (5 bases). Germline V gives CDR1 SGHRS, CDR2 YFSETQ. Trimming took off 3 bases at V and 3 bases at J, with 21 bases between the two ends. The CDR3 sequence is 17 residues long. The CDR3 loop is CASSSLMRSTADYGYTF. The DNA for the CDR3 is TGCGCCAGCAGCTCCTTAATGAGATCGACAGCGGACTATGGCTACACCTTC.

The sample holds many counts of this clonotype. The rearrangement joins TRBV20-1 to TRBJ1-2; TRBD1 matches at 7 bases. The germline V gene has CDR1 DFQATT and CDR2 SNEGSKA (reference sequence). V shed 1 base and J 10 bases; nucleotides not matched to a gene: 6. The CDR3 loop spans 12 amino acids. The CDR3 here is CSARASGTDYTF. CDR3 DNA sequence: TGCAGTGCTAGAGCGTCAGGGACAGACTACACCTTC.

The table lists this clonotype with a few counts. The junction and the germline gene differ at one end; a read error may be behind it. J is TRBJ1-2 and V is TRBV3-1; D gene ambiguous. The CDR3 has 14 amino acids. Germline CDR1 and CDR2: LGHDT and YNNKEL (reference sequence). The CDR3 DNA is TGTGCCAGCAGCCAAGAAACCCGGCGCTATGGCTGCACCTTC. This sequence encodes CASSQETRRYGCTF.

Many counts were recorded for this clonotype. V and J are TRBV11-2 and TRBJ2-7; no clear D gene. With 4 bases removed from V and 2 bases from J, the gap between germline ends came to 12 bases. The germline gives CDR1 SGHAT, CDR2 FQNNGV. The CDR3 runs 14 residues. CDR3 region: CASSSPTSPYEQYF. CDR3 bases: TGTGCCAGCAGCTCCCCGACAAGTCCCTACGAGCAGTACTTC.

This clonotype has only a few counts. The rearrangement joins TRBV7-9 to TRBJ1-1; D unclear. V was shortened by 1 base and J by 2 bases, with 11 bases between the two germline ends. The germline V gene has CDR1 SEHNR and CDR2 FQNEAQ (reference sequence). There are 15 residues in the CDR3. In nucleotides, the CDR3 is TGTGCCAGCAGCTTAGAGGCGGGAAGAAACACTGAAGCTTTCTTT. Amino acid sequence: CASSLEAGRNTEAFF.

This clonotype was recorded many times. The rearrangement joins TRBV28 to TRBJ1-4; the match to TRBD1 covers 7 bases. This CDR3 comprises 15 residues. Germline CDR1 is MDHEN and CDR2 is SYDVKM. V gave up 5 bases and J gave up 5 bases; unmatched junction bases: 8. The CDR3 coding sequence is TGTGCCAGCAGTATCGGACAGGCAGGGAATGAAAAACTGTTTTTT. Residues: CASSIGQAGNEKLFF.

This chain links TRBV20-1 with TRBJ2-2, with 10 bases matching TRBD2. The CDR3 extends over 15 amino acids. The germline CDR1 and CDR2 sequences are DFQATT and SNEGSKA (reference sequence). The J segment lost 7 bases and the V segment lost 3 bases, leaving 8 bases of the junction unmatched. The CDR3 DNA reads as TGCAGTGCTAGGGAGCTAGCGGGAGAGGTCGGGGAGCTGTTTTTT. It is translated as CSARELAGEVGELFF.

This clonotype was seen ten or more times. This rearrangement joins TRBV24-1 to TRBJ2-2; D unclear. V was clipped by 9 bases and J by 1 base, with 2 bases between them. This CDR3 comprises 11 residues. The germline V gene has CDR1 KGHDR and CDR2 SFDVKD. CDR3 DNA: TGTGCCACCGGGAACACCGGGGAGCTGTTTTTT. It translates to CATGNTGELFF.

This chain connects TRBV10-1 to TRBJ1-2; D gene uncertain. V was pared by 8 bases and J by 8 bases, with 12 bases between. This CDR3 has 11 residues. Per the germline V gene, CDR1 is WNHNN and CDR2 is SYGVQD (reference sequence). The CDR3 reads CASFGPGGYTF. The CDR3 DNA sequence: TGCGCCAGCTTTGGCCCGGGAGGCTACACCTTC.

Many counts were recorded for this clonotype. The chain couples TRBV28 to TRBJ2-5; TRBD1 is a possible D gene (6 bases). The CDR3 covers 16 residues. Germline V gene lookup returns CDR1 MDHEN and CDR2 SYDVKM. Trimming took off 3 bases at V and 3 bases at J, with 17 bases between the two ends. CDR3 region: CASSLIGQDRKETQYF. The CDR3, as DNA: TGTGCCAGCAGTTTGATTGGGCAGGACAGAAAAGAGACCCAGTACTTC. The full variable domain, rest sourced from reference TRBV28 and TRBJ2-5, is DVKVTQSSRYLVKRTGEKVFLECVQDMDHENMFWYRQDPGLGLRLIYFSYDVKMKEKGDIPEGYSVSREKKERFSLILESASTNQTSMYLCASSLIGQDRKETQYFGPGTRLLVL.

J is TRBJ2-2 and V is TRBV7-8, with 8 bases aligning to TRBD2. Germline V gene lookup returns CDR1 SGHVS and CDR2 FQNEAQ. CDR3 length: 15 residues. J was trimmed by 1 base and V by 3 bases; bases with no gene match: 1. The CDR3 nucleotides read TGTGCCAGCAGCTTCAGCGGGAGGAACACCGGGGAGCTGTTTTTT. This encodes CASSFSGRNTGELFF.

This clonotype was recorded many times. V is TRBV12-3 or TRBV12-4 and J is TRBJ1-1, with D possibly being TRBD1 (5 bases). V was clipped by 7 bases and J by 4 bases, with 16 bases between them. This CDR3 comprises 14 residues. CDR3 sequence: CASTDMGVVTEAFF. DNA for the CDR3: TGTGCCAGCACCGACATGGGGGTCGTCACTGAAGCTTTCTTT.

J is TRBJ2-4 and V is TRBV29-1; D is uncertain. The V gene lost 2 bases and the J gene lost 1 base, with 6 bases spanning the gap. Germline-derived CDR1 and CDR2 are SQVTM and ANQGSEA. The CDR3 contains 13 residues. CDR3 region: CSVEPGAKNIQYF. The CDR3 coding sequence is TGCAGCGTTGAACCCGGGGCCAAAAACATTCAGTACTTC.

In its sample, this clonotype was seen a few times. The rearrangement joins TRBV6-1 to TRBJ2-2, with 10 bases aligning to TRBD1. From germline, CDR1 is MNHNS and CDR2 SASEGT. CDR3 length: 14 residues. V shed 7 bases, J shed 4 bases, and the junction held 3 bases outside the gene matches. The CDR3 DNA reads TGTGCCAGCAATGGACAGGGGGTCACCGGGGAGCTGTTTTTT. It translates to CASNGQGVTGELFF.

The chain recombines TRBV30 with TRBJ1-6, with D possibly being TRBD1 (5 bases). Germline CDR1 and CDR2: GTSNPN and SVGIG (reference sequence). The ends were cut back, 2 bases at V and 7 bases at J, with 9 bases in the middle. This CDR3 region has 13 residues. The CDR3 protein is CAWSQGLNSPLHF. As DNA, the CDR3 is TGTGCCTGGAGTCAGGGTCTGAATTCACCCCTCCACTTT.